This T cell receptor beta chain is drawn from a study of human T cells and chemical hapten exposure. About the study: Subjects had 2% DPC placed on approximately 2 cm by approximately 2 cm of upper inner arm skin for sensitization. Points from the study as a whole: Large CDR3 similarity clusters arose significantly more often from expanded TCRs than from controls.

V was pared by 4 bases and J by 5 bases, with 18 bases between. There are 15 residues in the CDR3. Germline V gene lookup returns CDR1 SQVTM and CDR2 ANQGSEA. The time point denotes: pre-sensitization, week 0. This sample's treatment: therapeutic diphenylcyclopropenone sensitization with weekly scalp DPC. Before extraction, the whole blood was not fractionated, and total RNA was taken from it. Library construction involved attaching unique molecular identifiers to individual cDNA molecules, which allowed quantitative, reproducible TCR counting. TCRdb independently ran MiXCR on the RACE reads; one entry per CDR3 protein. The sample has around 380,000 distinct CDR3 sequences; 5.5% are singletons. Remarks on this clonotype: Its specificity is not known.

Sequenced material: whole blood, taken in connection with sensitization to the hapten diphenylcyclopropenone (DPC). This clonotype was sampled from a woman younger than 35 with alopecia areata. Some clones in this sample may be carry-over from other donors' samples. J is TRBJ1-5 and V is TRBV29-1, with D perhaps matching TRBD1 (5 bases). Here the CDR3 DNA reads TGCAGCGTTGGGTTTGTAGAGGGACGCGATCAGCCCCAGCATTTT. It translates to CSVGFVEGRDQPQHF.